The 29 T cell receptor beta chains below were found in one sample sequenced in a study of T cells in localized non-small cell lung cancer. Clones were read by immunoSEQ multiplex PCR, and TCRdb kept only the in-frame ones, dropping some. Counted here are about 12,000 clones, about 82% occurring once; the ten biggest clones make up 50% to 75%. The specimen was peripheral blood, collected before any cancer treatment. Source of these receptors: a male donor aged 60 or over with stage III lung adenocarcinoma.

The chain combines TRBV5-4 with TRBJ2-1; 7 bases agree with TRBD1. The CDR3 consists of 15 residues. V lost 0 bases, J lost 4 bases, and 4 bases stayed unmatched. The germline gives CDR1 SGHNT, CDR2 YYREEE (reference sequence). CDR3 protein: CASSLDRGPYNEQFF. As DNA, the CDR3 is TGTGCCAGCAGCTTGGACAGGGGTCCTTACAATGAGCAGTTCTTC.

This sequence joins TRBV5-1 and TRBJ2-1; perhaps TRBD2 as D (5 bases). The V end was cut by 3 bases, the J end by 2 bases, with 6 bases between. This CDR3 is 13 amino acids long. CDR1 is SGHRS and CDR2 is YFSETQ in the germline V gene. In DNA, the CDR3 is TGCGCCAGCAGCTCCGGGGCCTACAATGAGCAGTTCTTC. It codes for CASSSGAYNEQFF.

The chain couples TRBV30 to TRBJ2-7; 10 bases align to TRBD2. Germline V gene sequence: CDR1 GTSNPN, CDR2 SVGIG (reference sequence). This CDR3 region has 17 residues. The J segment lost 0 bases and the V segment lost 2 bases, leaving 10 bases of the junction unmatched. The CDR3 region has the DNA TGTGCCTGGAGTAGGCTAGCGGGAGTGGGGAGCTCCTACGAGCAGTACTTC. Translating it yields CAWSRLAGVGSSYEQYF.

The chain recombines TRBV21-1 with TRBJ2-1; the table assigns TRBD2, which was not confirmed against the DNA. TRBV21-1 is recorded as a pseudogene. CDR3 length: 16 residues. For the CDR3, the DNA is TGTGCCAGCAGCAAAGAAGGGCTAGCGGGAGTAAATGAGCAGTTCTTC. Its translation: CASSKEGLAGVNEQFF.

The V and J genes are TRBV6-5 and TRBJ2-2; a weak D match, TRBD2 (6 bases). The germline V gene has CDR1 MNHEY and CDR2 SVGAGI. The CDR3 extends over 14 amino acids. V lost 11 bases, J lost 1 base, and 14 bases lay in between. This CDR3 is CAATARGNTGELFF. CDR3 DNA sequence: TGTGCCGCGACGGCGCGGGGGAACACCGGGGAGCTGTTTTTT.

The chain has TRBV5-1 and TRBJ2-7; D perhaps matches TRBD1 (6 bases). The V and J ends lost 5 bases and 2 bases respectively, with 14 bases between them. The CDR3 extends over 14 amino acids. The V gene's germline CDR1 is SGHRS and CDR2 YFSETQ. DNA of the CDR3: TGCGCCAGCAGACCGGACAGTGGGCCCTACGAGCAGTACTTC. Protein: CASRPDSGPYEQYF.

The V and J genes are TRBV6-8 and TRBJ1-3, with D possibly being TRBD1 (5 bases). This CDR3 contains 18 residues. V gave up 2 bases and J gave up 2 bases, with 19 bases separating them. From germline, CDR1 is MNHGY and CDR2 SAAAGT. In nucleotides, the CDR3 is TGTGCCAGCAGTTACATTGCTGGTCGCGAGACAGCTGGAAACACCATATATTTT. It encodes CASSYIAGRETAGNTIYF.

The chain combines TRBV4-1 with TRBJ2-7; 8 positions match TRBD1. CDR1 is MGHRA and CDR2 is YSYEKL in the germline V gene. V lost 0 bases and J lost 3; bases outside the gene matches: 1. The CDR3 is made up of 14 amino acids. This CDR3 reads CASSQDTGGYEQYF. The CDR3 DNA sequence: TGCGCCAGCAGCCAAGATACAGGGGGCTACGAGCAGTACTTC.

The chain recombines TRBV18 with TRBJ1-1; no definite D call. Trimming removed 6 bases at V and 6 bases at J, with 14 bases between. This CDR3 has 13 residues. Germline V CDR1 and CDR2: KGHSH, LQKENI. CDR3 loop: CASSFWEAAEAFF. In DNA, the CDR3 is TGTGCCAGCTCCTTCTGGGAGGCGGCTGAAGCTTTCTTT.

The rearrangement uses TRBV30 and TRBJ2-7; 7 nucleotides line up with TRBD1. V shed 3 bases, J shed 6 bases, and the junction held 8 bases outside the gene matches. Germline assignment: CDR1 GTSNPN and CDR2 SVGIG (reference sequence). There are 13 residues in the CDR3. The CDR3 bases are TGTGCCTGGAGCGACAGGGTAACCCTCGAGCAGTACTTC. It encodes CAWSDRVTLEQYF.

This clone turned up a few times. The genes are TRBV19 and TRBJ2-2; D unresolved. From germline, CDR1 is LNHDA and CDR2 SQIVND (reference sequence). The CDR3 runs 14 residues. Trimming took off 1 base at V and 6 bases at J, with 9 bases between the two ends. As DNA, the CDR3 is TGTGCCAGTAGTATAGGGAATTTGCCCGGGGAGCTGTTTTTT. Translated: CASSIGNLPGELFF.

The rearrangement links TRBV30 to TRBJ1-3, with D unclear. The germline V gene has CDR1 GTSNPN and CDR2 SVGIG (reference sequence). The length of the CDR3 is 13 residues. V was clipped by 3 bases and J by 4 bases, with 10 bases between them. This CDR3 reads CAWRGSGGNTIYF. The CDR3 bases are TGTGCCTGGAGGGGTAGTGGAGGAAACACCATATATTTT.

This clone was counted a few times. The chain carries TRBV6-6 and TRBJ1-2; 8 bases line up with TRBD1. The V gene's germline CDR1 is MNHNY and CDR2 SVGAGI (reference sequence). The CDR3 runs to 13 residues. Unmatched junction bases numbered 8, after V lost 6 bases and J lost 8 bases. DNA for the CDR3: TGTGCCAGCAGGGACCCGACAGGGGAAGGCTACACCTTC. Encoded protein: CASRDPTGEGYTF.

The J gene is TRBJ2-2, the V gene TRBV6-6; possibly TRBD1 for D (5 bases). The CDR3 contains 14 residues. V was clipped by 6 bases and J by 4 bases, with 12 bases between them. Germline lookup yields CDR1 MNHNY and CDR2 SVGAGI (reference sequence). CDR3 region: CASSGSQATGELFF. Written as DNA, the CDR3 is TGTGCCAGCAGCGGGTCACAGGCCACCGGGGAGCTGTTTTTT.

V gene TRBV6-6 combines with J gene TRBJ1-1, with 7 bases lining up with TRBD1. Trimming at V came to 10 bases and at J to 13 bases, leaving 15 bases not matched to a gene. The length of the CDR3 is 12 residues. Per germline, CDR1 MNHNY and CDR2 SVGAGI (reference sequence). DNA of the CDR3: TGTGCCACCAAGAGACAGGGAAAAGGAGTTTTCTTT. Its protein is CATKRQGKGVFF.

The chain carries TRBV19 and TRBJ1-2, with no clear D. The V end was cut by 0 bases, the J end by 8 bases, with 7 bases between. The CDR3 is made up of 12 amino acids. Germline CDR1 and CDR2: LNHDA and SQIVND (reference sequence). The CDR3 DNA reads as TGTGCCAGTAGTATAGAGGTGGGGGGCTACACCTTC. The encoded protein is CASSIEVGGYTF.

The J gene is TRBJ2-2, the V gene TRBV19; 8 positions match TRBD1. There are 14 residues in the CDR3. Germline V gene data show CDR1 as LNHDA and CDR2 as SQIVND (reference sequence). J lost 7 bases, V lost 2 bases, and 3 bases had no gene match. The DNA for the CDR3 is TGTGCCAGTAGTATAAAGACAGGGGTCGGGGAGCTGTTTTTT. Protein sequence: CASSIKTGVGELFF. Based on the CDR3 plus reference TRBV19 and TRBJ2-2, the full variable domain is DGGITQSPKYLFRKEGQNVTLSCEQNLNHDAMYWYRQDPGQGLRLIYYSQIVNDFQKGDIAEGYSVSREKKESFPLTVTSAQKNPTAFYLCASSIKTGVGELFFGEGSRLTVL.

CDR3 in DNA: TGTGCCAGCAGGCCGGGACAGGGGGGGAACTATGGCTACACCTTC. This sequence encodes CASRPGQGGNYGYTF. The chain carries TRBV6-1 and TRBJ1-2; 11 nucleotides agree with TRBD1. This CDR3 is built from 15 residues. Looked up from germline, CDR1 is MNHNS and CDR2 is SASEGT. V was clipped by 6 bases and J by 2 bases; unmatched bases: 5.

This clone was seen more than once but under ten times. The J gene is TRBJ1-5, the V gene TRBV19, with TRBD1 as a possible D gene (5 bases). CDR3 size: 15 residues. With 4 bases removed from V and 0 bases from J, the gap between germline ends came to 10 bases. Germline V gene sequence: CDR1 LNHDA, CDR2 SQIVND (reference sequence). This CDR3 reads CASSKGRDSNQPQHF. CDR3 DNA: TGTGCCAGTAGTAAGGGACGAGATAGCAATCAGCCCCAGCATTTT.

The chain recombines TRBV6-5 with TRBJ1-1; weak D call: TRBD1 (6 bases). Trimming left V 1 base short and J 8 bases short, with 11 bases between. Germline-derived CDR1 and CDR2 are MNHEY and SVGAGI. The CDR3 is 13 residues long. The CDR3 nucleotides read TGTGCCAGCAGTTACTATGGACAGCCAGAAGCTTTCTTT. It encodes CASSYYGQPEAFF.

The CDR3 loop reads CASSSRQVLGNTIYF. CDR3 in DNA: TGTGCCAGCAGCTCCCGACAGGTCCTTGGAAACACCATATATTTT. This rearrangement joins TRBV7-8 to TRBJ1-3, with a possible D match to TRBD1 (6 bases). Germline CDR1 reads SGHVS; CDR2 reads FQNEAQ. This CDR3 is 15 amino acids long. V lost 4 bases, J lost 3 bases, and 13 bases lay in between.

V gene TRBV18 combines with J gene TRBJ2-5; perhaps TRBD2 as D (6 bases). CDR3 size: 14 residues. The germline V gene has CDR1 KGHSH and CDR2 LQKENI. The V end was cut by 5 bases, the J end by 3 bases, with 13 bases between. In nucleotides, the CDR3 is TGTGCCAGCTCATCCGGGACTCCGAAAGAGACCCAGTACTTC. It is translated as CASSSGTPKETQYF.

The CDR3 DNA follows: TGTGCCAGCAGTTTTCTGGACAGGTCGGCGGACGAGCAGTACTTC. Translation: CASSFLDRSADEQYF. This chain joins TRBV28 and TRBJ2-7; 7 positions match TRBD1. In germline, CDR1 is MDHEN, CDR2 SYDVKM. V gave up 3 bases and J gave up 5 bases; unmatched junction bases: 10. This CDR3 has 15 amino acids.

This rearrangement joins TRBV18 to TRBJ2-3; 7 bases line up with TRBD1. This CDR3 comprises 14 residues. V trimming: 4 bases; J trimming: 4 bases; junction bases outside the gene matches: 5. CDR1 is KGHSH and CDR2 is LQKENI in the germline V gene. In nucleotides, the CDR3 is TGTGCCAGCTCACAAGGGGGCCGTGCAGATACGCAGTATTTT. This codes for CASSQGGRADTQYF.

The CDR3 coding sequence is TGTGCCAGCAGCCGGGAGTATGGCTACACCTTC. Residues: CASSREYGYTF. The rearrangement links TRBV7-9 to TRBJ1-2; no reliable D call. Trimming left V 5 bases short and J 5 bases short, with 6 bases between. This CDR3 region has 11 residues. Germline CDR1 SEHNR, CDR2 FQNEAQ (reference sequence).

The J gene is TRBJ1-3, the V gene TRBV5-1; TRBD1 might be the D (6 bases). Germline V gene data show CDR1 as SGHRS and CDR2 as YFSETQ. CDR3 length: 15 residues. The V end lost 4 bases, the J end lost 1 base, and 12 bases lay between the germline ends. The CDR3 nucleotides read TGCGCCAGCAGCCCCATTCAGGGGTCTGGAAACACCATATATTTT. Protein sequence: CASSPIQGSGNTIYF.

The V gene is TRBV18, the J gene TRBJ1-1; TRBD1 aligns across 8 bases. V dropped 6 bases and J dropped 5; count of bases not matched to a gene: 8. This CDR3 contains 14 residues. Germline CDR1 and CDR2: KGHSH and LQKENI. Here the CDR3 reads CASSEDRGWTEAFF. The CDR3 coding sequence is TGTGCCAGCTCGGAAGACAGGGGTTGGACTGAAGCTTTCTTT.

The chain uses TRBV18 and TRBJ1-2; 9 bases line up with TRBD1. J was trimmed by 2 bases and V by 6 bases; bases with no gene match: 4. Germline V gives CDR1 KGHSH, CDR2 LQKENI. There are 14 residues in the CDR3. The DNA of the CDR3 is TGTGCCAGCTCGCGGACAGGGGACAACTATGGCTACACCTTC. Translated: CASSRTGDNYGYTF.

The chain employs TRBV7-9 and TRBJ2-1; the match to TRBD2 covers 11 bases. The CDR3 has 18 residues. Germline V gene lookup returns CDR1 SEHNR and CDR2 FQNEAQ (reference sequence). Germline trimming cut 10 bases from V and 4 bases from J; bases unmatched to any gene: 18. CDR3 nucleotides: TGTGCCATCCACACCGGGACTAGCGGCGTTGCGGAGTACAATGAGCAGTTCTTC. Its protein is CAIHTGTSGVAEYNEQFF.